This TCR beta chain was obtained from a study of shared clonotypes between healthy human individuals. Background on the study: CD4 naive cells filled three plates per donor, CD4 memory three, CD8 naive two and CD8 memory one.

Study-level points and caveats: The represented genetic and exposure-history diversity was limited by the small number of donors.

As for this clone: The target antigen is unknown.

Genomic DNA belonging to each subset was distributed in equal measure over several immunoSEQ plates. TCRdb keeps only in-frame clones here, not all; method: immunoSEQ multiplex PCR. The table has hundreds of thousands of clones, roughly 95% seen once. This CDR3 contains 14 residues. Germline CDR1 SNHLY, CDR2 FYNNEI. The ends were cut back, 6 bases at V and 3 bases at J, with 12 bases in the middle. CD45RO negativity and positive selection for CCR7 defined naive CD8 cells, a population that excluded terminally differentiated effector memory CD45RA+ cells. The chain uses TRBV2 and TRBJ2-1; D remains ambiguous. The sequenced material came from naive CD8+ T cells sorted from blood. The sequence came from a woman aged 30 to 39 in good health. Written as DNA, the CDR3 is TGTGCCAGCAGGCGACGGTTTCTCTACAATGAGCAGTTCTTC. Encoded protein: CASRRRFLYNEQFF.